The rows below give T cell receptor beta chains drawn from one sample of a study of immune evolution from preneoplasia to lung adenocarcinoma. Some clones are missing from TCRdb's copy, which holds only in-frame ones; the method was immunoSEQ multiplex PCR. The sample lists over 5,000 clones; around 80% were seen once. Sequenced input: FFPE normal lung tissue adjacent to the tumor. These receptors were taken from a person aged 45-69 years with lung adenocarcinoma. Each CDR3 is given with its conserved first and last residue. Each record gives: J gene, V gene, clone size, D gene, CDR3 DNA, CDR3 protein. D genes are given only for firm matches. Only part of the rows carry a size: once, few, many, or a class if the clone is expanded.

>TRBJ2-7|TRBV9|few|NA
TGTGCCAGCAGCTCCTCCCTTAATCACGAGCAGTACTTC
CASSSSLNHEQYF
>TRBJ2-1|TRBV5-1|NA|NA
TGCGCCAGCAGCTTGGCCGAGGACTACAATGAGCAGTTCTTC
CASSLAEDYNEQFF
>TRBJ2-7|TRBV2|NA|TRBD2
TGTGCCAGCGGACACCTAGCGGGAGGGACTTGCGAGCAGTACTTC
CASGHLAGGTCEQYF
>TRBJ1-4|TRBV25-1|once|NA
TGTGCCAGCAGTGAATTAGGGGCCATCGAGGAAAAACTGTTTTTT
CASSELGAIEEKLFF
>TRBJ2-4|TRBV28|few|TRBD2
TGTGCCAGCAAACTAGCGGGGGCCAAAAACATTCAGTACTTC
CASKLAGAKNIQYF
>TRBJ2-7|TRBV2|NA|NA
TGTGCCAGCAGTGATGTGGCGGGGCCGGGCCAGCAGTACTTC
CASSDVAGPGQQYF
>TRBJ1-1|TRBV6-1|NA|TRBD1
TGTGCCAGCAGTGAGGGTTTGGGGACAGGGTCGGAAGCTTTCTTT
CASSEGLGTGSEAFF
>TRBJ2-7|TRBV4-1|NA|NA
TGCGCCAGCAGCCAAGAAGGCAGGGATAATTCCTACGAGCAGTACTTC
CASSQEGRDNSYEQYF
>TRBJ2-7|TRBV6-5|NA|TRBD2
TGTGCCAGCAGTTACTCTAGCGGGAGCTCCTACGAGCAGTACTTC
CASSYSSGSSYEQYF
>TRBJ2-7|TRBV2|few|NA
TGTGCCAGCAACCCCGACCGGGACGCCTACTCCTACGAGCAGTACTTC
CASNPDRDAYSYEQYF
>TRBJ2-7|TRBV25-1|NA|NA
TGTGCCAGCAGTGTAGGGGTCTACGAGCAGTACTTC
CASSVGVYEQYF
>TRBJ1-2|TRBV2|NA|TRBD1
TGTGCCAGCAGTGACATAATAGACAGGGGGTATGGCTACACCTTC
CASSDIIDRGYGYTF
>TRBJ2-7|TRBV13|NA|TRBD1
TGTGCCAGCAGCTTAGGCTACGGGACAGGACAATACGAGCAGTACTTC
CASSLGYGTGQYEQYF
>TRBJ2-5|TRBV19|NA|NA
TGTGCCAGTAGTCCGGGGCTGACTCCGGGGGAGACCCAGTACTTC
CASSPGLTPGETQYF
>TRBJ2-5|TRBV14|NA|NA
TGTGCCAGCAGCCCGACCGGAGGGACAGAGACCCAGTACTTC
CASSPTGGTETQYF
>TRBJ2-1|TRBV7-8|NA|NA
TGTGCCAGCAGCTACTACAACAATGAGCAGTTCTTC
CASSYYNNEQFF
>TRBJ2-1|TRBV4-1|NA|NA
TGCGCCAGCAGCCAATCTGCGACGGGTTTCGAGAATGAGCAGTTCTTC
CASSQSATGFENEQFF
>TRBJ1-5|TRBV11-2|NA|TRBD1
TGTGCCAGCAGCATGACAGGGGAGCGCAATCAGCCCCAGCATTTT
CASSMTGERNQPQHF
>TRBJ2-5|TRBV15|NA|TRBD1
TGTGCCACCAGCAGAGAAGGGACAGACCAAGAGACCCAGTACTTC
CATSREGTDQETQYF
>TRBJ2-7|TRBV4-1|NA|TRBD2
TGCGCCAGCAGCCAAAATAGCGGGAAAATATACGAGCAGTACTTC
CASSQNSGKIYEQYF
>TRBJ2-7|TRBV9|NA|NA
TGTGCCAGCAGCCCCCGTGGGAGCTCCTACGAGCAGTACTTC
CASSPRGSSYEQYF
>TRBJ2-1|TRBV10-3|NA|NA
TGTGCCACCCAAAGTAATAATGAGCAGTTCTTC
CATQSNNEQFF
>TRBJ1-1|TRBV30|NA|NA
TGTGCCTGGAGTCACGGGTACAACACTGAAGCTTTCTTT
CAWSHGYNTEAFF
>TRBJ1-4|TRBV7-9|NA|TRBD1
TGTGCCAGCAGCTTAGCCGGGACAGGGTATTCTAATGAAAAACTGTTTTTT
CASSLAGTGYSNEKLFF
>TRBJ1-1|TRBV7-8|NA|TRBD1
TGTGCCAGCAGCACCGAAACAGGGGACACTGAAGCTTTCTTT
CASSTETGDTEAFF
>TRBJ2-5|TRBV25-1|NA|TRBD2
TGTGCCAGCAGTCCCCACACTAGCGGGAGTGAGACCCAGTACTTC
CASSPHTSGSETQYF
>TRBJ2-3|TRBV15|NA|TRBD2
TGTGCCACCCAGTCTAGCGGGAGCTCAGATACGCAGTATTTT
CATQSSGSSDTQYF
>TRBJ2-2|TRBV7-6|few|NA
TGTGCCAGCAGCCCTGGGTCTGTGGGGCCGAACACCGGGGAGCTGTTTTTT
CASSPGSVGPNTGELFF
>TRBJ1-2|TRBV28|NA|NA
TGTGCCAGCATAGGACAGTCCGGCTATGGCTACACCTTC
CASIGQSGYGYTF
>TRBJ2-4|TRBV12-5|NA|NA
TGTGCTAGTGGTTTGCAGGAAGCCAAAAACATTCAGTACTTC
CASGLQEAKNIQYF
>TRBJ1-5|TRBV12-2|NA|NA
TGTGCAAGTCGCTTAGCGCCAGGGCAGGAGGGGAGCAATCAGCCCCAGCATTTT
CASRLAPGQEGSNQPQHF
>TRBJ2-1|TRBV28|few|NA
TGTGCCAGCAGCCCCCTGGCGGGCAACTCCTACAATGAGCAGTTCTTC
CASSPLAGNSYNEQFF
>TRBJ1-1|TRBV5-6|NA|NA
TGTGCCAGCAGCTTGTGGTATGGCGCCGAAGCTTTCTTT
CASSLWYGAEAFF
>TRBJ2-5|TRBV10-2|NA|NA
TGCGCCAGCAGAGACAGAGGGGGCCAAGAGACCCAGTACTTC
CASRDRGGQETQYF
>TRBJ2-5|TRBV5-1|NA|NA
TGCGCCAGCAGCTTGCAGGGAAGAGCAGAGACCCAGTACTTC
CASSLQGRAETQYF
>TRBJ1-2|TRBV2|NA|NA
TGTGCCAGCAGTGGAACGGGGGGCTATGGCTACACCTTC
CASSGTGGYGYTF
>TRBJ1-1|TRBV14|NA|NA
TGTGCCAGCAGCCCCCCTTCGAGGAATTCAGCTTTCTTT
CASSPPSRNSAFF
>TRBJ2-7|TRBV6-5|NA|NA
TGTGCCAGCAGTTACGAGAGTAGCGGCTCCTACGAGCAGTACTTC
CASSYESSGSYEQYF
>TRBJ1-1|TRBV30|once|NA
TGTGCCTGGAGTCTGGGCTACACTGAAGCTTTCTTT
CAWSLGYTEAFF
>TRBJ1-3|TRBV20-1|once|NA
TGCAGTGCTGAGGGTGGAAACACCATATATTTT
CSAEGGNTIYF
>TRBJ1-2|TRBV6-5|NA|NA
TGTGCCAGCAGCCCAGGGGATGGACGCTACACCTTC
CASSPGDGRYTF
>TRBJ1-5|TRBV19|NA|NA
TGTGCCAGTAGTATGGGGCCGAATCAGCCCCAGCATTTT
CASSMGPNQPQHF